Presented here are 5 T cell receptor beta chains from one specimen sequenced in a study of shared clonotypes between healthy human individuals. Only in-frame clones appear in the TCRdb table, and some are missing; sequencing was by immunoSEQ multiplex PCR. The top ten clones hold 0.39% of a sample with approximately 2.1 million clones, over 85% of them seen once. Sequencing input: naive CD4+ T cells from PBMCs. The subset denotes: CD45RA+ positively selected. Every receptor here comes from a man aged 18 to 30 in good health. Some clones in this sample may be carry-over from other donors' samples.

The chain carries TRBV7-2 and TRBJ1-5; D is ambiguous. This CDR3 comprises 14 residues. With 5 bases removed from V and 1 base from J, the gap between germline ends came to 9 bases. Germline V gene data show CDR1 as SGHTA and CDR2 as FQGNSA. The CDR3 DNA reads as TGTGCCAGCAGCCCTGGACGGAGCAATCAGCCCCAGCATTTT. As protein: CASSPGRSNQPQHF. The full variable domain, its missing parts supplied by reference TRBV7-2 and TRBJ1-5, is GAGVSQSPSNKVTEKGKDVELRCDPISGHTALYWYRQSLGQGLEFLIYFQGNSAPDKSGLPSDRFSAERTGGSVSTLTIQRTQQEDSAVYLCASSPGRSNQPQHFGDGTRLSIL.

This clone was counted a single time. This rearrangement joins TRBV19 to TRBJ2-5; 10 bases fit TRBD2. V lost 3 bases, J lost 1 base, and 5 bases stayed unmatched. Looked up from germline, CDR1 is LNHDA and CDR2 is SQIVND (reference sequence). The CDR3 covers 16 residues. CDR3 sequence: CASSMPGTSAQETQYF. The CDR3 DNA is TGTGCCAGTAGTATGCCGGGGACTAGCGCCCAAGAGACCCAGTACTTC. Supplemented by reference TRBV19 and TRBJ2-5, the full variable domain reads DGGITQSPKYLFRKEGQNVTLSCEQNLNHDAMYWYRQDPGQGLRLIYYSQIVNDFQKGDIAEGYSVSREKKESFPLTVTSAQKNPTAFYLCASSMPGTSAQETQYFGPGTRLLVL.

J is TRBJ1-3 and V is TRBV6-1; D is possibly TRBD1 (6 bases). CDR1 is MNHNS, CDR2 SASEGT, per germline. This CDR3 is 16 amino acids long. The ends were cut back, 3 bases at V and 0 bases at J, with 12 bases in the middle. CDR3 DNA: TGTGCCAGCAGTGAGAGGGGGGATAGCTCTGGAAACACCATATATTTT. Amino acids: CASSERGDSSGNTIYF.

The V call is TRBV19, the J call TRBJ2-1; D remains unclear. The CDR3 consists of 13 residues. The V end lost 4 bases, the J end lost 5 bases, and 9 bases lay between the germline ends. Germline V CDR1 and CDR2: LNHDA, SQIVND (reference sequence). CDR3: CASSSGRNNEQFF. The CDR3 DNA reads TGTGCCAGTAGTAGTGGCCGGAACAATGAGCAGTTCTTC.

The chain couples TRBV7-2 to TRBJ1-4; D is possibly TRBD1 (5 bases). Germline V gives CDR1 SGHTA, CDR2 FQGNSA. Trimming pared 2 bases from V and 7 bases from J, leaving 11 bases between. The CDR3 loop spans 14 amino acids. The CDR3 sequence is CASSLSAGTEKLFF. The CDR3 nucleotides are TGTGCCAGCAGCTTATCGGCAGGGACTGAAAAACTGTTTTTT.